What follows is one T cell receptor beta chain and its context. Antigen: not known. This sample is drawn from a study of liver allograft versus peripheral blood T cells. Turning to the study itself: Recipients' peripheral blood served as the comparator for T cell receptor repertoires in transplanted livers.

V lost 0 bases and J lost 2, with 6 bases in between. CDR3 size: 14 residues. Germline V lookup: CDR1 SGHNT, CDR2 YYREEE (reference sequence). Study-wide findings and caveats: Liver allograft and peripheral blood T cell receptor repertoires reportedly differed.

TCRdb reprocessed the reads via MiXCR and lists one record per CDR3 protein. The sample yields around 16,000 distinct CDR3 sequences, approximately 20% seen once. This TCR was recovered from a human patient who had a liver transplant. T cells may partly derive from the graft donor. The V and J genes are TRBV5-4 and TRBJ1-3; weak D call: TRBD1 (6 bases). CDR3 region: CASSLGTAGNTIYF. The CDR3 DNA follows: TGTGCCAGCAGCTTGGGGACAGCTGGAAACACCATATATTTT.